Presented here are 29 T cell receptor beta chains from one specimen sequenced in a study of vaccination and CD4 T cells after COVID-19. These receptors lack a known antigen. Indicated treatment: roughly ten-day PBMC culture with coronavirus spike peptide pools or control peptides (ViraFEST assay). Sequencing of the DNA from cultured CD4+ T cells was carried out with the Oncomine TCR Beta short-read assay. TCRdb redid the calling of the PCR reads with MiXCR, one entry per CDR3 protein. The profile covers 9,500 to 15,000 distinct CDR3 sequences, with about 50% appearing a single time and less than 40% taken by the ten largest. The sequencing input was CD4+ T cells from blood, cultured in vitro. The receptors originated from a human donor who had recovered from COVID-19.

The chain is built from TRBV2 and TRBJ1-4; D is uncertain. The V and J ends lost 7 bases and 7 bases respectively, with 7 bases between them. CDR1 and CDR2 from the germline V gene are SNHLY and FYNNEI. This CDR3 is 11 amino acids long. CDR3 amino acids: CASKLSEKLFF. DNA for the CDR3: TGTGCCAGCAAGCTAAGTGAAAAACTGTTTTTT.

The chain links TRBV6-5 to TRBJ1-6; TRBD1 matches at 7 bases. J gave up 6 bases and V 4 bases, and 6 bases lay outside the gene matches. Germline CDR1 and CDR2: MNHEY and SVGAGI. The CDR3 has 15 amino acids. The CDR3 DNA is TGTGCCAGCAGTTCGGCGACAGGGACTAATTCACCCCTCCACTTT. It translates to CASSSATGTNSPLHF.

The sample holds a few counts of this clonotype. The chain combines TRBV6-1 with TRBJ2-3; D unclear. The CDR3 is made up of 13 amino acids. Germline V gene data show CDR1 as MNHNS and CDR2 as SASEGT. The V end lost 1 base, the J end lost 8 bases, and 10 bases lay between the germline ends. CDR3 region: CASSEGSSGTQYF. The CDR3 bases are TGTGCCAGCAGTGAAGGGAGTTCAGGTACGCAGTATTTT.

The CDR3 DNA reads TGTGCCAGCAGCATAGATGGGACAGGGGGCTATTCACCCCTCCACTTT. It yields the protein CASSIDGTGGYSPLHF. The V call is TRBV7-8, the J call TRBJ1-6; 12 bases fit TRBD1. The germline gives CDR1 SGHVS, CDR2 FQNEAQ. V lost 5 bases and J lost 8; bases outside the gene matches: 7. The length of the CDR3 is 16 residues.

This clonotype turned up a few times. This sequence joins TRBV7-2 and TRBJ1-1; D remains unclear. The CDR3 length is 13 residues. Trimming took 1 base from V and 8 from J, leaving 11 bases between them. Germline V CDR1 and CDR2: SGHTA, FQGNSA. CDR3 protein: CASSLDPSAEAFF. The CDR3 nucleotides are TGTGCCAGCAGCTTAGACCCCTCGGCGGAAGCTTTCTTT.

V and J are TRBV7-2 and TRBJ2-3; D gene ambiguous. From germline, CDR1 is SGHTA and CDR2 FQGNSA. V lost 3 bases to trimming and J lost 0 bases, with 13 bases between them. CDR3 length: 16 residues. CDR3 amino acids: CASSFPGTVSTDTQYF. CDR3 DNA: TGTGCCAGCAGCTTCCCGGGTACCGTTAGCACAGATACGCAGTATTTT.

CDR3 DNA sequence: TGCAGTGCTAGAGATCAGTGGGCCAGGGTAGAGACCCAGTACTTC. It translates to CSARDQWARVETQYF. The gene calls are TRBV20-1 and TRBJ2-5, with a tentative D call TRBD1 (5 bases). From germline, CDR1 is DFQATT and CDR2 SNEGSKA (reference sequence). The CDR3 consists of 15 residues. Trimming cost V 0 bases and J 4 bases, with 15 bases left between them.

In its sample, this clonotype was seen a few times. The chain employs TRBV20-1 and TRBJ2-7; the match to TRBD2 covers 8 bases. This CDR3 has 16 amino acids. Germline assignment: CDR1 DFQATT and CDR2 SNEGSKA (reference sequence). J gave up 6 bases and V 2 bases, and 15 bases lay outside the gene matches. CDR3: CSARSPLGLAVAEQYF. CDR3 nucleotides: TGCAGTGCTAGATCTCCCCTTGGACTAGCAGTCGCCGAGCAGTACTTC.

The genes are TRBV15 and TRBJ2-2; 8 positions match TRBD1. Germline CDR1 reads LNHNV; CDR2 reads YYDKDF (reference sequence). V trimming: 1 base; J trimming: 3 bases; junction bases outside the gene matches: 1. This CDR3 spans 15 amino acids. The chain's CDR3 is CATSRATGDTGELFF. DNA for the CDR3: TGTGCCACCAGCAGAGCGACAGGGGACACCGGGGAGCTGTTTTTT.

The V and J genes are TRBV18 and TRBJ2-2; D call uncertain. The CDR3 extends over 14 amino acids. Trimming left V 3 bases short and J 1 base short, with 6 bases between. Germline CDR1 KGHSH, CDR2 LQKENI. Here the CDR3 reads CASSPVLNTGELFF. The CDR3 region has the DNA TGTGCCAGCTCACCTGTCCTGAACACCGGGGAGCTGTTTTTT.

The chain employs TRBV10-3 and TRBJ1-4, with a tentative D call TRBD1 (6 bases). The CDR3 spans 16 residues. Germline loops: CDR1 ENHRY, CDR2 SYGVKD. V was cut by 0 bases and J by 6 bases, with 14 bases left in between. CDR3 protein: CAISESGAGKHEKLFF. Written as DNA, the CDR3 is TGTGCCATCAGTGAGTCGGGGGCAGGGAAACATGAAAAACTGTTTTTT.

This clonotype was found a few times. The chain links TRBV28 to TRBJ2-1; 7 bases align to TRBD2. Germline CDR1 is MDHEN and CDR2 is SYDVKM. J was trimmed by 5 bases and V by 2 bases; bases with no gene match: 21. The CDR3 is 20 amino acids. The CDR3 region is CASSLRKPVLAAPAHNEQFF. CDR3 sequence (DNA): TGTGCCAGCAGTTTAAGGAAGCCCGTCCTAGCGGCCCCGGCCCACAATGAGCAGTTCTTC. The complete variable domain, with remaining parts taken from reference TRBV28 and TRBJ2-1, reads DVKVTQSSRYLVKRTGEKVFLECVQDMDHENMFWYRQDPGLGLRLIYFSYDVKMKEKGDIPEGYSVSREKKERFSLILESASTNQTSMYLCASSLRKPVLAAPAHNEQFFGPGTRLTVL.

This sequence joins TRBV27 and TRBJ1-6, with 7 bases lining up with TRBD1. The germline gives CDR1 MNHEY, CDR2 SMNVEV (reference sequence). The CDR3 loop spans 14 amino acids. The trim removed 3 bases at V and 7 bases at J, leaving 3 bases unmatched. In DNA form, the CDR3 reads TGTGCCAGCAGTTTCAGGGGGTCGAATTCACCCCTCCACTTT. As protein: CASSFRGSNSPLHF.

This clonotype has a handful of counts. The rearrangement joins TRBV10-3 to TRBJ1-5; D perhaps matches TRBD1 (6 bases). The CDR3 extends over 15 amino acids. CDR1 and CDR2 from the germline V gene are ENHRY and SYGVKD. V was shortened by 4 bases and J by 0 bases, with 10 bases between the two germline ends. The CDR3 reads CAISGTADSNQPQHF. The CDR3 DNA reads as TGTGCCATCAGTGGGACAGCGGATAGCAATCAGCCCCAGCATTTT.

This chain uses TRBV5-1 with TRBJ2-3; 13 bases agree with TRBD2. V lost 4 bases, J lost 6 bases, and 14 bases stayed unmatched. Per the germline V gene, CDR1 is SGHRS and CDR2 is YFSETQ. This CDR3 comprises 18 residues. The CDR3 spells CASSRVGLAGAHRDTQYF. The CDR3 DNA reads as TGCGCCAGCAGCCGGGTTGGACTAGCGGGAGCCCACCGGGATACGCAGTATTTT.

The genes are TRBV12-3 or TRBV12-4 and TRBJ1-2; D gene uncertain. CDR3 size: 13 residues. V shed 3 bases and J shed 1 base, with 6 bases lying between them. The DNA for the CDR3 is TGTGCCAGCAGTTTTGGACGTAACTATGGCTACACCTTC. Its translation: CASSFGRNYGYTF.

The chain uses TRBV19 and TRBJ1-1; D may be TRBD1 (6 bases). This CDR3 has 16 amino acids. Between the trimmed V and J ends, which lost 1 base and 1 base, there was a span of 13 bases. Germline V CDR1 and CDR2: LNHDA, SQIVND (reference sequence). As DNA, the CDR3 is TGTGCCAGTAGTATAGCCAGACAGGTCGGGAACACTGAAGCTTTCTTT. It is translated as CASSIARQVGNTEAFF.

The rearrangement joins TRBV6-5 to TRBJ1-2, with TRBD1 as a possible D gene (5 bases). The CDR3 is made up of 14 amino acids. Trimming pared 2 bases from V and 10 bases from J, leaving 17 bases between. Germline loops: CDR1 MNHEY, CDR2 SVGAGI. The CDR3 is CASSYRGETGPYTF. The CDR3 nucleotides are TGTGCCAGCAGTTACCGCGGCGAAACGGGGCCCTACACCTTC.

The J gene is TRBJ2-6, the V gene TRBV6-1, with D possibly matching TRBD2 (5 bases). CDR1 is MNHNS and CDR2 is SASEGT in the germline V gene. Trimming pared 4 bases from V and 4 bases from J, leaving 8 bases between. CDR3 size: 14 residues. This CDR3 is CASSVLAGANVLTF. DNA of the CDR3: TGTGCCAGCAGTGTTTTAGCGGGGGCCAACGTCCTGACTTTC.

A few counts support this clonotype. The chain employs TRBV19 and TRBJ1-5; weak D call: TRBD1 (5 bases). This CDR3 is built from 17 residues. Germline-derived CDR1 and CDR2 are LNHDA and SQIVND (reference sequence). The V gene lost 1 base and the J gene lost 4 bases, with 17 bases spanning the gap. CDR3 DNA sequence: TGTGCCAGTAGTATAGGCAGAGGGGCGCCTCTTAATCAGCCCCAGCATTTT. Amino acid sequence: CASSIGRGAPLNQPQHF.

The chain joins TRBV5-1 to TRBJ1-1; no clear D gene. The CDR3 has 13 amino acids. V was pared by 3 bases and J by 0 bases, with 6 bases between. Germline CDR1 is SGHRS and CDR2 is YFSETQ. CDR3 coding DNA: TGCGCCAGCAGCTGGACCCTGAACACTGAAGCTTTCTTT. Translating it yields CASSWTLNTEAFF. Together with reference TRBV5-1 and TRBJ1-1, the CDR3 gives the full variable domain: KAGVTQTPRYLIKTRGQQVTLSCSPISGHRSVSWYQQTPGQGLQFLFEYFSETQRNKGNFPGRFSGRQFSNSRSEMNVSTLELGDSALYLCASSWTLNTEAFFGQGTRLTVV.

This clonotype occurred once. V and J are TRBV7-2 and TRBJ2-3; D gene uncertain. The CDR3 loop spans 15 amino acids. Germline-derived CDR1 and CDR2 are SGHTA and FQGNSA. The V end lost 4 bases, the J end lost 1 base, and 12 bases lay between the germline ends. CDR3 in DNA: TGTGCCAGCAGCTCTCTCCTCCCCGGCACAGATACGCAGTATTTT. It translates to CASSSLLPGTDTQYF.

The CDR3 loop is CASRLAGGPSEQYF. The CDR3 region has the DNA TGTGCCAGCAGACTAGCGGGAGGGCCCTCCGAGCAGTACTTC. The chain carries TRBV28 and TRBJ2-1; 13 bases line up with TRBD2. TRBJ2-7 explains the end of the DNA better; the J call may be wrong. This CDR3 region has 14 residues. In germline, CDR1 is MDHEN, CDR2 SYDVKM.

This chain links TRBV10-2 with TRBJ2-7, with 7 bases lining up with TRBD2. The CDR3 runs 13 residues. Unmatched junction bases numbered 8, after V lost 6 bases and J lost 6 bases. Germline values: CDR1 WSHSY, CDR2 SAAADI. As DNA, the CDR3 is TGCGCCAGCAGGGATGCTAGCGGACTCGAGCAGTACTTC. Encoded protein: CASRDASGLEQYF.

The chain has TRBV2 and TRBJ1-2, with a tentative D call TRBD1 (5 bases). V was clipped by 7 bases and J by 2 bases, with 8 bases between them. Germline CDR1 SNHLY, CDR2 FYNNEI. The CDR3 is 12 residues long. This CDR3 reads CASKWDNYGYTF. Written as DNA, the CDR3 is TGTGCCAGCAAATGGGACAACTATGGCTACACCTTC.

The CDR3 region has the DNA TGCAGTGCTAGAACGGGGGGGCTGGAGACCCAGTACTTC. It codes for CSARTGGLETQYF. This chain connects TRBV20-1 to TRBJ2-5; 8 bases are a match to TRBD2. The CDR3 length is 13 residues. With 2 bases clipped from V and 5 bases from J, the junction kept 4 bases outside the gene matches. The germline V gene encodes CDR1 DFQATT and CDR2 SNEGSKA (reference sequence).

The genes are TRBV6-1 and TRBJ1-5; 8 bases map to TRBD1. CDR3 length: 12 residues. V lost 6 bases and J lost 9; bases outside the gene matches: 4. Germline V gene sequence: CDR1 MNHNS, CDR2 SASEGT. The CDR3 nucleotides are TGTGCCAGCAGGGGACAGGACGGGCCCCAGCATTTT. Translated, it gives CASRGQDGPQHF.

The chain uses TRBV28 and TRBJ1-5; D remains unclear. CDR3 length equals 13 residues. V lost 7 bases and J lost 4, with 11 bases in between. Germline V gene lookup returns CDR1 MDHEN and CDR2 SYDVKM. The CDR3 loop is CASTRTPNQPQHF. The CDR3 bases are TGTGCCAGCACGCGGACGCCTAATCAGCCCCAGCATTTT.

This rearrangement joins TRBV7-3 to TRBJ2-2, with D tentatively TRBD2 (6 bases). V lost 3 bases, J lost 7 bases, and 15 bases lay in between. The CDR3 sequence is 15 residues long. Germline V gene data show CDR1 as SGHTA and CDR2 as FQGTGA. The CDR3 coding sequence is TGTGCCAGCAGCTTTGGGGGGTACGGGCTCGGGGAGCTGTTTTTT. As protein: CASSFGGYGLGELFF.